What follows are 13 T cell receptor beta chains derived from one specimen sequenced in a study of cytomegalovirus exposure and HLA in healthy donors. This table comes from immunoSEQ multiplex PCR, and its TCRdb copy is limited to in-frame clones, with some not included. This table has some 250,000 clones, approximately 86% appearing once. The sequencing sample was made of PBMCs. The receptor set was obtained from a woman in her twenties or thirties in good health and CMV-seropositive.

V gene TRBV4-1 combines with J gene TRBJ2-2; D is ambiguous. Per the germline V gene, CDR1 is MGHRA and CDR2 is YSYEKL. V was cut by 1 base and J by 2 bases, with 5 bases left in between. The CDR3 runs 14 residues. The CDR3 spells CASSQVQNTGELFF. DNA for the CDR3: TGCGCCAGCAGCCAAGTCCAAAACACCGGGGAGCTGTTTTTT.

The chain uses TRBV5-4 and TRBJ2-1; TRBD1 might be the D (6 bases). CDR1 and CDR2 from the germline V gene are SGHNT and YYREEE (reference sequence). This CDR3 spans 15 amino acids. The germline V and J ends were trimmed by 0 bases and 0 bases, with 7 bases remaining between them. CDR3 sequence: CASSLGGGSYNEQFF. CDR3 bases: TGTGCCAGCAGCTTGGGAGGGGGCTCCTACAATGAGCAGTTCTTC.

The chain's CDR3 is CASRGQGLYNEQFF. CDR3 in DNA: TGTGCCAGCAGGGGACAGGGACTCTACAATGAGCAGTTCTTC. This rearrangement joins TRBV2 to TRBJ2-1, with 9 bases aligning to TRBD1. Germline V CDR1 and CDR2: SNHLY, FYNNEI. V was clipped by 6 bases and J by 3 bases; unmatched bases: 3. The CDR3 consists of 14 residues.

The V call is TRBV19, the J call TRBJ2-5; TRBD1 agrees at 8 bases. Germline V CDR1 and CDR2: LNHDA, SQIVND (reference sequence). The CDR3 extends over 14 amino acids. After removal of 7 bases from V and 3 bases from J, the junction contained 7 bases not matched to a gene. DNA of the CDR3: TGTGCCAGTACGGCGGCGGACAGGGAAGAGACCCAGTACTTC. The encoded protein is CASTAADREETQYF. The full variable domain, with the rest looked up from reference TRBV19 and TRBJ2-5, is DGGITQSPKYLFRKEGQNVTLSCEQNLNHDAMYWYRQDPGQGLRLIYYSQIVNDFQKGDIAEGYSVSREKKESFPLTVTSAQKNPTAFYLCASTAADREETQYFGPGTRLLVL.

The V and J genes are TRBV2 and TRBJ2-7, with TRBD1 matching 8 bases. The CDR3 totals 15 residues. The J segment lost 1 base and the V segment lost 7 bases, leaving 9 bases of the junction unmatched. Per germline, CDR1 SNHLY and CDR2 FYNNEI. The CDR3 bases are TGTGCCAGCACACAGGACAGGGAAATTTCCTACGAGCAGTACTTC. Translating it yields CASTQDREISYEQYF.

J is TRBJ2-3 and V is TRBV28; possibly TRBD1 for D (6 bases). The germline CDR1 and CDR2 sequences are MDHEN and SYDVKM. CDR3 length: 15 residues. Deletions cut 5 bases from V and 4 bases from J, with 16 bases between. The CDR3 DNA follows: TGTGCCAGCAGTCCCACAGGGAAACGGGCAGATACGCAGTATTTT. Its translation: CASSPTGKRADTQYF.

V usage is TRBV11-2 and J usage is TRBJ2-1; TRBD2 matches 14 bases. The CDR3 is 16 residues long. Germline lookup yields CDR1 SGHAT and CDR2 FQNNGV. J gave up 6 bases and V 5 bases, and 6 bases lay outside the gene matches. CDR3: CASSTQGLAGANEQFF. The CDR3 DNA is TGTGCCAGCAGCACCCAGGGACTAGCGGGAGCCAATGAGCAGTTCTTC.

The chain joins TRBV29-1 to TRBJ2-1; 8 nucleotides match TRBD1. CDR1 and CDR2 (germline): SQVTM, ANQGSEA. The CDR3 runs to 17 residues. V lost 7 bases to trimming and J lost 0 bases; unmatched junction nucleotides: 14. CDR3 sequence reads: CSARTGLIPSSYNEQFF. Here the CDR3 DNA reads TGCAGCGCCCGGACAGGGCTAATCCCAAGCTCCTACAATGAGCAGTTCTTC.

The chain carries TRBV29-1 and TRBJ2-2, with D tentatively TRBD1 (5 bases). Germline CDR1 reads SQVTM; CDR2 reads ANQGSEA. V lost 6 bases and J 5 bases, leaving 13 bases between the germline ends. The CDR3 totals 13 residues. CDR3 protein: CSVRRVETGELFF. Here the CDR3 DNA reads TGCAGCGTCCGCAGGGTAGAGACCGGGGAGCTGTTTTTT.

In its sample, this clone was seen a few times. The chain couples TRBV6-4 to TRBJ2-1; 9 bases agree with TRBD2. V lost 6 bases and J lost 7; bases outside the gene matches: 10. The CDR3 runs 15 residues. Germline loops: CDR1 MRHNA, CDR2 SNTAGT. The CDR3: CASSPSGIEGNEQFF. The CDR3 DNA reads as TGTGCCAGCAGCCCTAGCGGGATAGAGGGTAATGAGCAGTTCTTC.

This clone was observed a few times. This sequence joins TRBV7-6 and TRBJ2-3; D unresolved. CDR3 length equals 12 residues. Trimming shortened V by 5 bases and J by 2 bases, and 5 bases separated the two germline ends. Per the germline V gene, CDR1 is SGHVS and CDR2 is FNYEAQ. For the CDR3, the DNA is TGTGCCAGCAGCGAACACACAGATACGCAGTATTTT. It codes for CASSEHTDTQYF.

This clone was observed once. CDR3 protein: CASRLAGGVYNEQFF. The CDR3 DNA sequence: TGTGCCAGCAGACTAGCGGGAGGGGTCTACAATGAGCAGTTCTTC. The chain links TRBV6-5 to TRBJ2-1, with 13 positions matching TRBD2. The CDR3 covers 15 residues. Germline V lookup: CDR1 MNHEY, CDR2 SVGAGI. V was clipped by 6 bases and J by 3 bases; unmatched bases: 2.

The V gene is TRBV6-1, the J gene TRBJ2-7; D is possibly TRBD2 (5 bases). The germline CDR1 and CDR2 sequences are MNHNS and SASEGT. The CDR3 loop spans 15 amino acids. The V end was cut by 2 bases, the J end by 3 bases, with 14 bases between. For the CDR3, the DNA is TGTGCCAGCAGTGAAACCTCCAGCGGTGGCTACGAGCAGTACTTC. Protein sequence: CASSETSSGGYEQYF.